This T cell receptor beta chain came from a study of blood T cell repertoires in COVID-19 (dated by TCRdb to 2020 to 2022). Regarding the study in general: Samples covering the acute and convalescent phases of COVID-19 were provided by collaborators in the United States, Italy and Spain. The material from the prospective study consisted of cDNA or gDNA derived from T cells, B-cell-depleted T cells, or PBMCs. The dataset comprised deeply sampled blood TCRbeta repertoires from subjects exposed to, actively infected with, or recovered from COVID-19. The repertoires were released in a freely available public database intended as a resource for research on the immune response to SARS-CoV-2. Samples were obtained from the ongoing ImmuneRACE study (first 160 participants) and from over 1,000 subjects provided by 6 global collaborators. Sample metadata almost always included a de-identified subject ID, COVID-19 status, age in years and sex. HLA class I and class II types, where available, came from metadata supplied by the sample provider rather than from assay-based typing.

On the study overall, not on this receptor specifically: Clinical and demographic metadata were provided uncurated, with the amount varying by source and participant.

Enrolling through a virtual design, the prospective study's participants ranged in age from roughly 18 to 100 years and lived across roughly 24 United States geographic areas. In the prospective study, cohorts were assigned on the basis of participant-reported clinical history obtained from a screening survey and a study questionnaire. Mobile phlebotomists in the prospective study collected whole blood, serum and a nasopharyngeal or oropharyngeal swab from every participant. Over a roughly 2-month period, participants in the prospective study had the option of providing additional blood draws and questionnaires. Before DNA extraction, prospective study blood samples were shipped either frozen or at room temperature. On this clone: The antigen this receptor binds is unknown. Base qualities are not provided; no much larger clone lies one nucleotide away.

TCRbeta CDR3 regions were amplified from genomic DNA by means of the immunoSEQ Assay, a bias-controlled multiplex PCR. As for the original processing: The number of nucleated cells in each sample was estimated by amplification of reference gene primers within the assay. Sequence reads were collapsed and filtered to measure the absolute abundance of every unique TCRbeta CDR3 rearrangement. For each sample, productive Simpson clonality was calculated by taking the square root of Simpson's diversity index across productive rearrangements. TCRdb's version of the immuneACCESS table is confined to in-frame rearrangements and falls short of the full clone set. An unresolved V gene accounts for under half of the shortfall where checked; the remainder is of unknown origin. The V and J calls and clone size come from that table; D and trimming were worked out from the DNA. For this sample there are 190,000 or so clones; roughly 86% appear just once. The ten largest clones take up 10% of the sample.

The sample taken for sequencing was PBMCs or T cells enriched from blood (not recorded which). The receptor was isolated from a man between 18 and 29 years old with acute COVID-19.

The DNA is as follows: TGTGCCAGCAGCTGGGGAATTTTACGGGACTCTGGAAACACCATATATTTT. This translates into CASSWGILRDSGNTIYF. The sequence links TRBV6-2 or TRBV6-3 to TRBJ1-3; the D gene assignment is ambiguous. The germline V gene specifies MNHEY as CDR1 and SVGEGT as CDR2. V gives up 6 bases and J gives up 0 bases, and the segment between their germline ends measures 18 bases. Including cysteine and phenylalanine, the CDR3 has 17 amino acids. Solely the CDR3 DNA is kept, with 51 bases framed from the first base.